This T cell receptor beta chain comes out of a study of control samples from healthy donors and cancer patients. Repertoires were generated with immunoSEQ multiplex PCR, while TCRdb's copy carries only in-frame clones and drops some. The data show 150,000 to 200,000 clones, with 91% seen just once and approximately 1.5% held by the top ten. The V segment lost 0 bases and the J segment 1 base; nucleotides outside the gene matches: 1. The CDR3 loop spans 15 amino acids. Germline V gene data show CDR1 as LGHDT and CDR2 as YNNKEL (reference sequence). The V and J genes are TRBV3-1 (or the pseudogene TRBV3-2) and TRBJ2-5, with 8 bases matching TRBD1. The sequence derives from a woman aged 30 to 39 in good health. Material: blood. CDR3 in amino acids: CASSQDRGLQETQYF. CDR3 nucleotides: TGTGCCAGCAGCCAAGACAGGGGGCTCCAAGAGACCCAGTACTTC.